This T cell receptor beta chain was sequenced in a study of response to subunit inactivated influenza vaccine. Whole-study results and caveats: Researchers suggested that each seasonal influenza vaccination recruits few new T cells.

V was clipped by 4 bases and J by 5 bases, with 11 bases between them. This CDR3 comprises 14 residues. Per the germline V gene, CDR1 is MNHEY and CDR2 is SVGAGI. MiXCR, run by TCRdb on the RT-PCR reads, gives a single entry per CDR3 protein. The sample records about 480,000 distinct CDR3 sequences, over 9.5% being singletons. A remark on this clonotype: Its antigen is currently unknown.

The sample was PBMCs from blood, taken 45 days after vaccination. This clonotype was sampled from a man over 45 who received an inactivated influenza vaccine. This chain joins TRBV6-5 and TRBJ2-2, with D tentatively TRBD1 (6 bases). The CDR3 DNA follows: TGTGCCAGCAGTTTCAGGGGTGGTACCGGGGAGCTGTTTTTT. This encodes CASSFRGGTGELFF.